Each of the 11 T cell receptor beta chains below was sequenced from the same sample in a study of cytomegalovirus exposure and HLA in healthy donors. This PCR relied on a set of 60 Vbeta primers and 13 Jbeta primers. Only in-frame clones appear in the TCRdb table, and some are missing; sequencing was by immunoSEQ multiplex PCR. The data show 150,000 or so clones, 77% seen once. Sequencing was performed on PBMCs. Receptors were obtained from a woman aged 25 to 39 in good health and CMV-seronegative.

A single count supports this clone. The chain links TRBV30 to TRBJ2-5; 8 nucleotides align to TRBD1. The DNA end favors TRBJ2-7, so the J call may be wrong. CDR3 size: 12 residues. CDR1 GTSNPN and CDR2 SVGIG come from the germline V gene (reference sequence). CDR3 amino acids: CAWSSTGVEQYF. DNA for the CDR3: TGTGCCTGGAGTTCGACAGGGGTCGAGCAGTACTTC.

The chain carries TRBV19 and TRBJ1-2, with 9 bases that match TRBD1. The CDR3 runs 15 residues. Losses at the gene ends were 5 bases for V and 5 bases for J; bases not matched to a gene: 9. Germline-derived CDR1 and CDR2 are LNHDA and SQIVND (reference sequence). The CDR3 coding sequence is TGTGCCAGTAGTCGGAACAGGGGGCGGTCATATGGCTACACCTTC. Translating it yields CASSRNRGRSYGYTF.

The J gene is TRBJ2-5, the V gene TRBV6-6; TRBD1 agrees at 10 bases. The germline V gene has CDR1 MNHNY and CDR2 SVGAGI (reference sequence). The V segment lost 7 bases and the J segment 3 bases; nucleotides outside the gene matches: 5. The CDR3 spans 14 residues. CDR3 sequence: CASTPTGGEETQYF. CDR3 nucleotide sequence: TGTGCCAGCACCCCGACAGGGGGCGAAGAGACCCAGTACTTC.

CDR3 residues: CASSLSRDSNQPQHF. The CDR3 coding sequence is TGTGCCAGCAGTTTATCCAGGGATAGCAATCAGCCCCAGCATTTT. The genes are TRBV28 and TRBJ1-5; the D gene is possibly TRBD1 (5 bases). The V gene lost 1 base and the J gene lost 0 bases, with 7 bases spanning the gap. Germline V CDR1 and CDR2: MDHEN, SYDVKM. This CDR3 has 15 residues.

This rearrangement joins TRBV29-1 to TRBJ2-1; 10 bases agree with TRBD2. Germline CDR1 is SQVTM and CDR2 is ANQGSEA. The CDR3 is 16 residues long. V dropped 4 bases and J dropped 8; count of bases not matched to a gene: 14. CDR3 DNA sequence: TGCAGCGTTGTACCTCAAAGCGGGGGGGCAGGTCATGAGCAGTTCTTC. Translated: CSVVPQSGGAGHEQFF.

This clone was seen more than once but under ten times. V gene TRBV5-1 combines with J gene TRBJ1-6; 8 positions match TRBD1. After removal of 4 bases from V and 9 bases from J, the junction contained 15 bases not matched to a gene. Germline assignment: CDR1 SGHRS and CDR2 YFSETQ. The length of the CDR3 is 17 residues. For the CDR3, the DNA is TGCGCCAGCAGCGTAGTGTTGCCGGGACAGGAGGGTTCACCCCTCCACTTT. Translating gives CASSVVLPGQEGSPLHF.

The genes are TRBV27 and TRBJ1-2; 8 nucleotides match TRBD1. Trimming removed 2 bases from V and 5 bases from J; junction bases left unmatched: 1. CDR3 size: 13 residues. The V gene's germline CDR1 is MNHEY and CDR2 SMNVEV (reference sequence). The CDR3 reads CASSLRTGYGYTF. The CDR3 nucleotides read TGTGCCAGCAGTTTAAGGACAGGGTATGGCTACACCTTC.

This clone has only one observation. The V gene is TRBV29-1, the J gene TRBJ1-1; 7 bases are shared with TRBD1. CDR1 is SQVTM, CDR2 ANQGSEA, per germline. J lost 0 bases, V lost 6 bases, and 10 bases had no gene match. The CDR3 has 15 amino acids. CDR3 region: CSVDVYRGMNTEAFF. The CDR3, as DNA: TGCAGCGTAGACGTGTACAGGGGAATGAACACTGAAGCTTTCTTT.

V usage is TRBV2 and J usage is TRBJ2-7, with unresolved D. This CDR3 comprises 12 residues. The germline V gene encodes CDR1 SNHLY and CDR2 FYNNEI. Trimming shortened V by 11 bases and J by 1 base, and 12 bases separated the two germline ends. The CDR3 nucleotides are TGTGCCGGCGGTGGCACTTCCTACGAGCAGTACTTC. Translation gives CAGGGTSYEQYF.

The rearrangement joins TRBV7-7 to TRBJ2-7; TRBD1 agrees at 7 bases. Germline trimming cut 5 bases from V and 1 base from J; bases unmatched to any gene: 5. Germline CDR1 is SSHAT and CDR2 is FNYEAQ (reference sequence). The CDR3 covers 14 residues. DNA for the CDR3: TGTGCCAGCAGCGCAGACAGGGATTCCTACGAGCAGTACTTC. This gives the protein CASSADRDSYEQYF.

The rearrangement joins TRBV7-3 to TRBJ2-7; 8 nucleotides line up with TRBD1. Germline CDR1 is SGHTA and CDR2 is FQGTGA. The CDR3 totals 14 residues. J lost 4 bases, V lost 5 bases, and 7 bases had no gene match. The CDR3 sequence: CASSQGQGDYEQYF. The CDR3 bases are TGTGCCAGCAGCCAAGGACAGGGAGATTACGAGCAGTACTTC.